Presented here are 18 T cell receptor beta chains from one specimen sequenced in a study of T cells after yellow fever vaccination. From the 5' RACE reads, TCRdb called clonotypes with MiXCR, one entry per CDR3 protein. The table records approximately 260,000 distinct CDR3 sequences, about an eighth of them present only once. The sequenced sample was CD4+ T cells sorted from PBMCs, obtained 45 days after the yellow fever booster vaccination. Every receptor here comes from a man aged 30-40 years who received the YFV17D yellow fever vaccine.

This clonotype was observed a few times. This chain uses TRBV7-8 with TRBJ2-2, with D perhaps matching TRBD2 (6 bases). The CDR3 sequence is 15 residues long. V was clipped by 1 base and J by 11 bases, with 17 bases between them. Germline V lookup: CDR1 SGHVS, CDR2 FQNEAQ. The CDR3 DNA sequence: TGTGCCAGCAGCTTAGTAGGAGTAGCGGCAGGCGAGCTGTTTTTT. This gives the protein CASSLVGVAAGELFF.

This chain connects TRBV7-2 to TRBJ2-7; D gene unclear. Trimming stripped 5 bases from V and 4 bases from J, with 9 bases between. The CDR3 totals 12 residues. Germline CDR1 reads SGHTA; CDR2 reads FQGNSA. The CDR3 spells CASSRSGYEQYF. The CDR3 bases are TGTGCCAGCAGCCGTTCAGGATACGAGCAGTACTTC. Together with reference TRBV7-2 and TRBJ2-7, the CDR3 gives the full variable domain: GAGVSQSPSNKVTEKGKDVELRCDPISGHTALYWYRQSLGQGLEFLIYFQGNSAPDKSGLPSDRFSAERTGGSVSTLTIQRTQQEDSAVYLCASSRSGYEQYFGPGTRLTVT.

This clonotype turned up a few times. The CDR3 DNA reads TGTGCCAGCAGCTTAGGGACACGGTATGATAATACGCAGTATTTT. Protein: CASSLGTRYDNTQYF. This sequence joins TRBV11-3 and TRBJ2-3, with D perhaps TRBD1 (5 bases). The V end lost 1 base, the J end lost 7 bases, and 15 bases lay between the germline ends. Looked up from germline, CDR1 is SGHNT and CDR2 is YENEEA. The CDR3 consists of 15 residues.

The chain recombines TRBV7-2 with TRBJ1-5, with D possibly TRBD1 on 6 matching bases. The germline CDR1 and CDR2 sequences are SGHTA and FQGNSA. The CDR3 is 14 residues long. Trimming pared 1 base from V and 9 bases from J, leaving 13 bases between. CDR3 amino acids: CASSLDRERMPQHF. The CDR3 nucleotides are TGTGCCAGCAGCTTAGACAGGGAGAGAATGCCCCAGCATTTT.

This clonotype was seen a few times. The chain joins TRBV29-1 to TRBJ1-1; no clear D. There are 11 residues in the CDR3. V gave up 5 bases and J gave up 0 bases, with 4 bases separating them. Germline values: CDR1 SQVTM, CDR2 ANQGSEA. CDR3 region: CSVQMNTEAFF. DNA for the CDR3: TGCAGCGTTCAGATGAACACTGAAGCTTTCTTT. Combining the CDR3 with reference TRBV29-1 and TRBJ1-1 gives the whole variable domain SAVISQKPSRDICQRGTSLTIQCQVDSQVTMMFWYRQQPGQSLTLIATANQGSEATYESGFVIDKFPISRPNLTFSTLTVSNMSPEDSSIYLCSVQMNTEAFFGQGTRLTVV.

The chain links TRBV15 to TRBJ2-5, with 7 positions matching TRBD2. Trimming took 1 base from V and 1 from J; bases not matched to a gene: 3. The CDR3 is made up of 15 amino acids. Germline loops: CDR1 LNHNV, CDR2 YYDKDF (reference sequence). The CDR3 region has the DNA TGTGCCACCAGCAGAGCACCTAGCGGCCAAGAGACCCAGTACTTC. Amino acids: CATSRAPSGQETQYF. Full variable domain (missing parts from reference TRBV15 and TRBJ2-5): DAMVIQNPRYQVTQFGKPVTLSCSQTLNHNVMYWYQQKSSQAPKLLFHYYDKDFNNEADTPDNFQSRRPNTSFCFLDIRSPGLGDTAMYLCATSRAPSGQETQYFGPGTRLLVL.

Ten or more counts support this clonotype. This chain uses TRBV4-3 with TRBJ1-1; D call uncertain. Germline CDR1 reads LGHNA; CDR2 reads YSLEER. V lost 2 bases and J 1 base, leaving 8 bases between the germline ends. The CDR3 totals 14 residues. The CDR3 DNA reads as TGCGCCAGCAGCCAAAGGTGGGAGAACACTGAAGCTTTCTTT. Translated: CASSQRWENTEAFF.

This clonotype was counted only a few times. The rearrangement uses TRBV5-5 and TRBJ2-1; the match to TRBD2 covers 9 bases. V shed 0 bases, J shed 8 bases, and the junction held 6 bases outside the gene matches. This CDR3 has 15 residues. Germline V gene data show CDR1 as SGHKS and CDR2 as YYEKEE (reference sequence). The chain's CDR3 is CASSLERGRADEQFF. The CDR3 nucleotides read TGTGCCAGCAGCTTGGAACGCGGGAGGGCCGATGAGCAGTTCTTC.

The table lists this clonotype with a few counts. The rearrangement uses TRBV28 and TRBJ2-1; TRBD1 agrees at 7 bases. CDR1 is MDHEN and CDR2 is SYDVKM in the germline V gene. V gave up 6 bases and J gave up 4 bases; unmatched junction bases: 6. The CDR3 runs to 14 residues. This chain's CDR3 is CASSADRAYNEQFF. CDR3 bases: TGTGCCAGCAGCGCCGACAGGGCTTACAATGAGCAGTTCTTC.

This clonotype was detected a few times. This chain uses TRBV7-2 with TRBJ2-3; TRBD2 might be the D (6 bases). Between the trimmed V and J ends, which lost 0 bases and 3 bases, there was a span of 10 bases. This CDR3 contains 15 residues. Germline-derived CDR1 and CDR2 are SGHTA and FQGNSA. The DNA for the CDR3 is TGTGCCAGCAGCTTAGCGGGGCTAGCGACAGATACGCAGTATTTT. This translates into CASSLAGLATDTQYF.

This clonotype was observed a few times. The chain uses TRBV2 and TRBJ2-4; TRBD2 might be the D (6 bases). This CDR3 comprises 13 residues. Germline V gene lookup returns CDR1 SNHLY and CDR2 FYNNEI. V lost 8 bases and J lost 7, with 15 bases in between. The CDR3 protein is CASHPGGGNIQYF. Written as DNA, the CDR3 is TGTGCCAGCCACCCCGGGGGTGGGAACATTCAGTACTTC. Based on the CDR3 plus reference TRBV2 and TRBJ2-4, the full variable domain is EPEVTQTPSHQVTQMGQEVILRCVPISNHLYFYWYRQILGQKVEFLVSFYNNEISEKSEIFDDQFSVERPDGSNFTLKIRSTKLEDSAMYFCASHPGGGNIQYFGAGTRLSVL.

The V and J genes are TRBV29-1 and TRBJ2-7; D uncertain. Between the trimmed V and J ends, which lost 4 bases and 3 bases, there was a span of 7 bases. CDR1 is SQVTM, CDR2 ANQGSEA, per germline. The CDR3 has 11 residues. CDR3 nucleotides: TGCAGCGTTGCGCAGAGCTACGAGCAGTACTTC. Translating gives CSVAQSYEQYF.

The CDR3 sequence: CASSWSVVNTEAFF. Written as DNA, the CDR3 is TGTGCCAGCAGCTGGTCGGTGGTGAACACTGAAGCTTTCTTT. This chain uses TRBV7-2 with TRBJ1-1; D gene ambiguous. The V and J ends lost 4 bases and 0 bases respectively, with 9 bases between them. Germline lookup yields CDR1 SGHTA and CDR2 FQGNSA. The CDR3 runs to 14 residues.

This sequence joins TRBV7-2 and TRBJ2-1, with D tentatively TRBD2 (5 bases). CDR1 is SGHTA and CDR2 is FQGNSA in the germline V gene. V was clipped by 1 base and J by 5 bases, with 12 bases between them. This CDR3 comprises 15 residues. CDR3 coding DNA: TGTGCCAGCAGCTTAGTGGCTAGCTTCGACAATGAGCAGTTCTTC. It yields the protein CASSLVASFDNEQFF.

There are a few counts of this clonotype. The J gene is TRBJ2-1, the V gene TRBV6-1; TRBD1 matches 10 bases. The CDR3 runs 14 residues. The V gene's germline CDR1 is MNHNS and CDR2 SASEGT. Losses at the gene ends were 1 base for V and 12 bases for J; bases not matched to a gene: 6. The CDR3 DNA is TGTGCCAGCAGTGAAGTGGGACAGGGGAGGGGGCAGTTCTTC. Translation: CASSEVGQGRGQFF.

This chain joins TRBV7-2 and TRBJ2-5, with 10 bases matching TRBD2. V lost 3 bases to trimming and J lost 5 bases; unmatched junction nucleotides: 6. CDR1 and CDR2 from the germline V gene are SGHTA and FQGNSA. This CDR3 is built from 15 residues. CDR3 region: CASSFSSGSFETQYF. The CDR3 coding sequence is TGTGCCAGCAGCTTCTCTAGCGGGAGTTTTGAGACCCAGTACTTC. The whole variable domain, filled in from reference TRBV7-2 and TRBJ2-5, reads GAGVSQSPSNKVTEKGKDVELRCDPISGHTALYWYRQSLGQGLEFLIYFQGNSAPDKSGLPSDRFSAERTGGSVSTLTIQRTQQEDSAVYLCASSFSSGSFETQYFGPGTRLLVL.

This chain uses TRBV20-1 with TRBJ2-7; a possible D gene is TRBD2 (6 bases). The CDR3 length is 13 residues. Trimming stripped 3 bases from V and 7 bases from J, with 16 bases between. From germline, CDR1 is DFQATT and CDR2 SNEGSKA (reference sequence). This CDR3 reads CSARWDSPREQYF. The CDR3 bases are TGCAGTGCTAGGTGGGACTCCCCTCGTGAGCAGTACTTC.

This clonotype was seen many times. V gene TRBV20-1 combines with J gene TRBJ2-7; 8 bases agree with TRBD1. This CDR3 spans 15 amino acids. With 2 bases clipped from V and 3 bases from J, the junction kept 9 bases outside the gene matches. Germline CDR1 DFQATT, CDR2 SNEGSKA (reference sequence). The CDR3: CSARRGGQGGYEQYF. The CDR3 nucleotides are TGCAGTGCTAGAAGAGGAGGACAGGGTGGCTACGAGCAGTACTTC.